Listed below are T cell receptor beta chains from one sample, sequenced in a study of shared clonotypes between healthy human individuals. Assay used: immunoSEQ multiplex PCR; TCRdb lists only in-frame clones, some missing. Of roughly 1,800,000 clones in the sample, approximately 95% were seen once. Sequencing used naive CD8+ T cells sorted from blood. The receptor source for this set is a young man in good health. Both conserved end residues are part of each CDR3.

CDR3: CASSYSLSTEAFF; J: TRBJ1-1; V: TRBV6-5
CDR3: CAISESLGLGNQPQHF; J: TRBJ1-5; V: TRBV10-3
CDR3: CASSKGYEQYF; J: TRBJ2-7; V: TRBV5-6
CDR3: CASSFTGVDYGYTF; J: TRBJ1-2; V: TRBV28
CDR3: CASSVLPSDTDTQYF; J: TRBJ2-3; V: TRBV7-9
CDR3: CASSLSGLPPTYEQYF; J: TRBJ2-7; V: TRBV27
CDR3: CASRVGQGLNPGEYF; J: TRBJ2-7; V: TRBV2
CDR3: CASSHLSDYGYTF; J: TRBJ1-2; V: TRBV7-9
CDR3: CASSPRQGSQPQHF; J: TRBJ1-5; V: TRBV28
CDR3: CASSWHPLSYEQYF; J: TRBJ2-7; V: TRBV6-5
CDR3: CASSWVGGDTQYF; J: TRBJ2-3; V: TRBV25-1
CDR3: CASSLGSYGKGQETQYF; J: TRBJ2-5; V: TRBV7-9
CDR3: CASSITLAEGTDTQYF; J: TRBJ2-3; V: TRBV7-6
CDR3: CASSSGNSPLHF; J: TRBJ1-6; V: TRBV7-9
CDR3: CASSYELAGIADTQYF; J: TRBJ2-3; V: TRBV6-6
CDR3: CASSLVAGWGQDSNEQFF; J: TRBJ2-1; V: TRBV11-2
CDR3: CASSPFRGQGEETQYF; J: TRBJ2-5; V: TRBV7-9
CDR3: CASSHRGKFRNTEAFF; J: TRBJ1-1; V: TRBV5-4
CDR3: CASSDGLPYEQYF; J: TRBJ2-7; V: TRBV10-2
CDR3: CASSAFSGGTGELFF; J: TRBJ2-2; V: TRBV9
CDR3: CASSFRDINEQFF; J: TRBJ2-1; V: TRBV13
CDR3: CASRDIPNTGELFF; J: TRBJ2-2; V: TRBV2
CDR3: CASSLTRGDDNEQFF; J: TRBJ2-1; V: TRBV5-1
CDR3: CASGHGYEQYF; J: TRBJ2-7; V: TRBV27
CDR3: CASSSGVTDTQYF; J: TRBJ2-3; V: TRBV28
CDR3: CASSPRAGASYNEQFF; J: TRBJ2-1; V: TRBV13